The 12 T cell receptor beta chains below come from one sample, sequenced in a study of T cell changes during pregnancy in multiple sclerosis. The repertoire was sequenced with immunoSEQ multiplex PCR; TCRdb's copy has only in-frame clones and lacks some. The sample has fewer than 150,000 clones; 96% are singletons. Sequences were derived from peripheral blood, sampled after pregnancy. These receptors originate from a female donor with multiple sclerosis, enrolled in a pregnancy study.

This chain joins TRBV27 and TRBJ1-5; maybe TRBD1 (5 bases). Germline CDR1 reads MNHEY; CDR2 reads SMNVEV (reference sequence). CDR3 length: 18 amino acids. Trimming stripped 2 bases from V and 0 bases from J, with 17 bases between. The CDR3: CASSLTGPGPYSNQPQHF. Written as DNA, the CDR3 is TGTGCCAGCAGTTTAACAGGCCCCGGACCTTATAGCAATCAGCCCCAGCATTTT.

This chain uses TRBV4-1 with TRBJ2-7; TRBD1 matches at 8 bases. The CDR3 sequence is 17 residues long. V dropped 0 bases and J dropped 3; count of bases not matched to a gene: 10. Germline CDR1 is MGHRA and CDR2 is YSYEKL. This chain's CDR3 is CASSQDLDRGGYYEQYF. The CDR3 DNA reads as TGCGCCAGCAGCCAAGACCTTGACAGGGGAGGTTACTACGAGCAGTACTTC.

This chain links TRBV2 with TRBJ2-3; 7 positions match TRBD2. V gave up 1 base and J gave up 4 bases; unmatched junction bases: 5. CDR1 and CDR2 (germline): SNHLY, FYNNEI. The CDR3 sequence is 15 residues long. In DNA form, the CDR3 reads TGTGCCAGCAGTGAAGACGGGACTATCTCAGATACGCAGTATTTT. Residues: CASSEDGTISDTQYF.

The chain joins TRBV19 to TRBJ2-7, with D possibly matching TRBD2 (5 bases). This CDR3 region has 13 residues. V shed 3 bases and J shed 9 bases, with 15 bases lying between them. CDR1 is LNHDA and CDR2 is SQIVND in the germline V gene (reference sequence). This CDR3 is CASSIQEGVVQYF. The CDR3 DNA is TGTGCCAGTAGTATCCAAGAGGGAGTGGTGCAGTACTTC.

V usage is TRBV21-1 and J usage is TRBJ1-5. TRBV21-1 is recorded as a pseudogene. The CDR3 length is 17 residues. The CDR3 DNA reads as TGTGCCAGCAGCAAGAGTATCCGGGGAGGTCGCAATCAGCCCCAGCATTTT. Its translation: CASSKSIRGGRNQPQHF.

This clone turned up a few times. The gene calls are TRBV14 and TRBJ2-7; weak D call: TRBD2 (6 bases). The CDR3 has 13 residues. Between the trimmed V and J ends, which lost 3 bases and 0 bases, there was a span of 6 bases. Per the germline V gene, CDR1 is SGHDN and CDR2 is FVKESK. In DNA, the CDR3 is TGTGCCAGCAGCCACGGGAGCTCCTACGAGCAGTACTTC. Residues: CASSHGSSYEQYF.

In DNA, the CDR3 is TGTGCCAGCAGCTTAGAGCGGCAGGGGGCGGGCACAGATACGCAGTATTTT. Translating gives CASSLERQGAGTDTQYF. The chain uses TRBV7-2 and TRBJ2-3; 8 bases align to TRBD1. CDR3 length: 17 residues. Trimming removed 1 base from V and 1 base from J; junction bases left unmatched: 7. The germline V gene encodes CDR1 SGHTA and CDR2 FQGNSA. The full variable domain, in which reference TRBV7-2 and TRBJ2-3 provide the parts outside the CDR3, is GAGVSQSPSNKVTEKGKDVELRCDPISGHTALYWYRQSLGQGLEFLIYFQGNSAPDKSGLPSDRFSAERTGGSVSTLTIQRTQQEDSAVYLCASSLERQGAGTDTQYFGPGTRLTVL.

The J gene is TRBJ2-3, the V gene TRBV6-5; 13 nucleotides match TRBD2. The V and J ends lost 5 bases and 4 bases, in that order; junction bases with no gene match: 3. CDR1 is MNHEY and CDR2 is SVGAGI in the germline V gene. There are 15 residues in the CDR3. The CDR3 is CASSGGLAGADTQYF. CDR3 nucleotide sequence: TGTGCCAGCAGTGGAGGACTAGCGGGAGCAGATACGCAGTATTTT.

The chain carries TRBV5-1 and TRBJ2-7; 7 bases map to TRBD1. The germline gives CDR1 SGHRS, CDR2 YFSETQ. CDR3 length: 13 residues. The junction had 3 bases not matched to a gene; V was cut back by 3 bases and J by 3 bases. CDR3 nucleotide sequence: TGCGCCAGCAGCTACGGGACAGACTACGAGCAGTACTTC. Its protein is CASSYGTDYEQYF.

This chain uses TRBV4-3 with TRBJ2-3; the D is unclear. Trimming shortened V by 1 base and J by 0 bases, and 5 bases separated the two germline ends. This CDR3 is 14 amino acids long. Germline CDR1 LGHNA, CDR2 YSLEER. This CDR3 reads CASSQARSTDTQYF. CDR3 bases: TGCGCCAGCAGCCAAGCCCGGAGCACAGATACGCAGTATTTT.

The chain joins TRBV19 to TRBJ2-1, with 13 bases fitting TRBD2. The J segment lost 7 bases and the V segment lost 9 bases, leaving 9 bases of the junction unmatched. Germline assignment: CDR1 LNHDA and CDR2 SQIVND (reference sequence). This CDR3 contains 15 residues. The CDR3 loop is CASTLAGGSDNEQFF. The CDR3 coding sequence is TGTGCCAGCACACTAGCGGGAGGGTCGGATAATGAGCAGTTCTTC.

V gene TRBV28 combines with J gene TRBJ1-1; no definite D call. CDR3 length: 14 residues. Germline lookup yields CDR1 MDHEN and CDR2 SYDVKM. The V end lost 3 bases, the J end lost 0 bases, and 8 bases lay between the germline ends. This chain's CDR3 is CASSFGQVNTEAFF. CDR3 in DNA: TGTGCCAGCAGTTTTGGGCAGGTGAACACTGAAGCTTTCTTT.